Shown below are 8 T cell receptor beta chains from a single sample sequenced in a study of CD8 T cells in Susac syndrome. Random hexamers served to reverse transcribe roughly 0.45 to 1 ug RNA. One entry per CDR3 protein, called by TCRdb with MiXCR from the immunoSEQ multiplex PCR reads. This table has about 200,000 distinct CDR3 sequences, approximately 90% appearing once. The sample consisted of CD8+ T cells from PBMCs. Receptor source: a human donor with multiple sclerosis.

CDR3 nucleotide sequence: TGTGCCAGCAGCTTTGAGGCGACCTATGGCTACACCTTC. As protein: CASSFEATYGYTF. This chain connects TRBV13 to TRBJ1-2, with unresolved D. This CDR3 has 13 amino acids. V shed 3 bases and J shed 4 bases, with 9 bases lying between them. Germline V gene data show CDR1 as PRHDT and CDR2 as FYEKMQ (reference sequence).

This clonotype was seen a handful of times. The V and J genes are TRBV27 and TRBJ2-7, with D unresolved. The CDR3 length is 13 residues. Germline CDR1 and CDR2: MNHEY and SMNVEV (reference sequence). V was shortened by 0 bases and J by 6 bases, with 9 bases between the two germline ends. The CDR3 DNA sequence: TGTGCCAGCAGTTTATCGATAGGGTTCGAGCAGTACTTC. The encoded protein is CASSLSIGFEQYF.

J is TRBJ1-4 and V is TRBV27, with TRBD1 as a possible D gene (5 bases). This CDR3 is 15 amino acids long. The V and J ends lost 8 bases and 8 bases respectively, with 21 bases between them. The germline gives CDR1 MNHEY, CDR2 SMNVEV (reference sequence). The CDR3 is CASGVPTVEGEKLFF. The CDR3 coding sequence is TGTGCCAGCGGGGTTCCGACCGTCGAGGGGGAAAAACTGTTTTTT. Variable domain in full (rest from reference TRBV27 and TRBJ1-4): EAQVTQNPRYLITVTGKKLTVTCSQNMNHEYMSWYRQDPGLGLRQIYYSMNVEVTDKGDVPEGYKVSRKEKRNFPLILESPSPNQTSLYFCASGVPTVEGEKLFFGSGTQLSVL.

This sequence joins TRBV30 and TRBJ2-1, with 9 bases aligning to TRBD1. This CDR3 region has 12 residues. The junction had 3 bases not matched to a gene; V was cut back by 8 bases and J by 4 bases. From germline, CDR1 is GTSNPN and CDR2 SVGIG (reference sequence). CDR3 protein: CAGTGTYNEQFF. The CDR3 region has the DNA TGTGCCGGGACAGGGACTTACAATGAGCAGTTCTTC.

This sequence joins TRBV20-1 and TRBJ1-3, with TRBD1 as a possible D gene (5 bases). Germline V CDR1 and CDR2: DFQATT, SNEGSKA (reference sequence). The CDR3 has 11 amino acids. The CDR3 protein is CSALWGDTIYF. For the CDR3, the DNA is TGCAGCGCTCTCTGGGGGGACACCATATATTTT.

V gene TRBV28 combines with J gene TRBJ2-3; D possibly corresponds to TRBD2 (7 bases). The CDR3 has 15 residues. V lost 6 bases to trimming and J lost 5 bases, with 18 bases between them. CDR1 is MDHEN and CDR2 is SYDVKM in the germline V gene. The CDR3, as DNA: TGTGCCAGCAGCTCTGGGGGGGGCTCGCTAGATACGCAGTATTTT. Translated: CASSSGGGSLDTQYF.

The chain uses TRBV4-3 and TRBJ1-1; tentatively, D is TRBD1 (6 bases). Trimming left V 1 base short and J 0 bases short, with 9 bases between. The germline V gene has CDR1 LGHNA and CDR2 YSLEER. The CDR3 is 15 amino acids. Here the CDR3 DNA reads TGCGCCAGCAGCCAAGCGGGACATTTGAACACTGAAGCTTTCTTT. Its protein is CASSQAGHLNTEAFF.

The V call is TRBV24-1, the J call TRBJ2-1; 9 positions agree with TRBD1. Unmatched junction bases numbered 3, after V lost 5 bases and J lost 8 bases. Per germline, CDR1 KGHDR and CDR2 SFDVKD. The CDR3 totals 13 residues. The CDR3 nucleotides read TGTGCCACCAGTGCGGACAGGGGAGATGAGCAGTTCTTC. Protein: CATSADRGDEQFF.